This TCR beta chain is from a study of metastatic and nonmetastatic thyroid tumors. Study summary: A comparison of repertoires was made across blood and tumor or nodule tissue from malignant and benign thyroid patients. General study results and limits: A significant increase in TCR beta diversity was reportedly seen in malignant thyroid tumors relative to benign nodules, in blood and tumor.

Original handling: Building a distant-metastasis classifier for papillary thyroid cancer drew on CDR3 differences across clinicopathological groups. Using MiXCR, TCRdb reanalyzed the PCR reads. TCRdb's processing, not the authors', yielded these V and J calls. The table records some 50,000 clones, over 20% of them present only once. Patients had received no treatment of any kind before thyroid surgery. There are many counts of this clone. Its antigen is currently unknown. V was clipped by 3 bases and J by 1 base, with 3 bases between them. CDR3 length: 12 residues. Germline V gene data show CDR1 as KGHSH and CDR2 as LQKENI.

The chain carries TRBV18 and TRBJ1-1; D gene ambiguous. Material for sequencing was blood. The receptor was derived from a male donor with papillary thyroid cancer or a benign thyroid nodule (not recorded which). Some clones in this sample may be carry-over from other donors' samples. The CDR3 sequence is CASSPANTEAFF. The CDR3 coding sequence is TGTGCCAGCTCACCGGCGAACACTGAAGCTTTCTTT.